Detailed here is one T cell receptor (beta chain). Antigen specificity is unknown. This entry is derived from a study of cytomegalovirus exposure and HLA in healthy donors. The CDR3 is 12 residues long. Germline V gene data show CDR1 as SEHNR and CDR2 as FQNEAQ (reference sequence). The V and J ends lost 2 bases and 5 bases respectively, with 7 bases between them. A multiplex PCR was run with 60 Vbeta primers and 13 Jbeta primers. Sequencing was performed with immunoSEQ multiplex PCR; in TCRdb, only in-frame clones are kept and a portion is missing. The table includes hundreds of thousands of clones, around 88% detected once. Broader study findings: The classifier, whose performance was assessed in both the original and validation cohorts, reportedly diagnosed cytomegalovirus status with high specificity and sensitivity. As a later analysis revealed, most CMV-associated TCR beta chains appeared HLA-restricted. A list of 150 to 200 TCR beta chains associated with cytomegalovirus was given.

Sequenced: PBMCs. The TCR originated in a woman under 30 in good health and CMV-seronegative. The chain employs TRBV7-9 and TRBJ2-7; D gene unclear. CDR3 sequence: CASSLLNNEQYF. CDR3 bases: TGTGCCAGCAGCTTACTTAATAACGAGCAGTACTTC.